Listed below are T cell receptor beta chains from one sample, sequenced in a study of tumor-infiltrating lymphocytes in glioblastoma multiforme. Each CDR3 protein is one row after TCRdb ran MiXCR on the multiplex PCR reads. This table has 15,000 to 20,000 distinct CDR3 sequences, around 72% appearing once. Sequences were obtained from peripheral blood. The source of these receptors is a male donor with glioblastoma. The conserved cysteine and the conserved F or W are not part of the CDR3 here. The order of the fields is V gene, J gene, CDR3 protein.

v_call: TRBV11-2
j_call: TRBJ2-1
cdr3_aa: ASSFSPRSTLAGHNEQF

v_call: TRBV28
j_call: TRBJ1-2
cdr3_aa: ASSWGQLANYGYT

v_call: TRBV6-5
j_call: TRBJ2-6
cdr3_aa: VSSYGGFSGANVLT

v_call: TRBV6-1
j_call: TRBJ2-3
cdr3_aa: ASSEGTDTQY

v_call: TRBV11-2
j_call: TRBJ2-6
cdr3_aa: ASSLGGGANVLT

v_call: TRBV11-2
j_call: TRBJ2-7
cdr3_aa: ASSLDSPYEQY

v_call: TRBV11-2
j_call: TRBJ2-1
cdr3_aa: ASSHLSGVNNEQF

v_call: TRBV6-5
j_call: TRBJ1-1
cdr3_aa: ANSSRESLVTEAF

v_call: TRBV5-1
j_call: TRBJ1-5
cdr3_aa: ASSPRGNQPQH

v_call: TRBV11-2
j_call: TRBJ1-1
cdr3_aa: ACSLHHPGGVMNTEAF

v_call: TRBV12-3/TRBV12-4
j_call: TRBJ2-5
cdr3_aa: ASSIPGARPY

v_call: TRBV20-1
j_call: TRBJ2-1
cdr3_aa: SARAPASGRNGERF

v_call: TRBV5-1
j_call: TRBJ2-7
cdr3_aa: ASSLASGQDYEQY

v_call: TRBV11-3
j_call: TRBJ2-1
cdr3_aa: ASSPPNGPVYNEQF

v_call: TRBV6-6
j_call: TRBJ2-1
cdr3_aa: ANSWQGHPPNEQF

v_call: TRBV11-2
j_call: TRBJ2-2
cdr3_aa: ASSFGGPGELF

v_call: TRBV6-5
j_call: TRBJ1-6
cdr3_aa: ASRRQQGSYSPLH

v_call: TRBV5-1
j_call: TRBJ2-6
cdr3_aa: ASSLSTVGGANVLT

v_call: TRBV29-1
j_call: TRBJ2-1
cdr3_aa: SFHAVTGNEQF

v_call: TRBV20-1
j_call: TRBJ2-1
cdr3_aa: SAPGTSGSSLYNEQF

v_call: TRBV6-5
j_call: TRBJ1-2
cdr3_aa: ASSPGPGGYT

v_call: TRBV11-2
j_call: TRBJ2-1
cdr3_aa: AGSLERIGLDEQF

v_call: TRBV20-1
j_call: TRBJ2-7
cdr3_aa: SARDSVGRGYEQY

v_call: TRBV5-1
j_call: TRBJ2-6
cdr3_aa: ASSVTGPGANVLT

v_call: TRBV29-1
j_call: TRBJ2-7
cdr3_aa: SVTHERGAQY

v_call: TRBV7-3
j_call: TRBJ2-1
cdr3_aa: ASSYLAGGSNEKF

v_call: TRBV20-1
j_call: TRBJ2-1
cdr3_aa: SASEGCGYNEQS

v_call: TRBV5-1
j_call: TRBJ2-7
cdr3_aa: ASSAGQGPYEQY

v_call: TRBV6-2/TRBV6-3
j_call: TRBJ1-3
cdr3_aa: ASSYSRSSGNTIY

v_call: TRBV20-1
j_call: TRBJ2-1
cdr3_aa: SAESRSGVSYNEQS

v_call: TRBV28
j_call: TRBJ1-2
cdr3_aa: ASRLRGAPEGYT

v_call: TRBV11-2
j_call: TRBJ2-1
cdr3_aa: TSSLGLAGETEQF

v_call: TRBV7-8
j_call: TRBJ2-3
cdr3_aa: ASSFGSADTQY

v_call: TRBV11-3
j_call: TRBJ2-1
cdr3_aa: ASSWGLDSYNEQF

v_call: TRBV11-2
j_call: TRBJ2-7
cdr3_aa: ASSYDTEQY

v_call: TRBV11-2
j_call: TRBJ1-5
cdr3_aa: ASGLVGDQPQH

v_call: TRBV10-2
j_call: TRBJ1-3
cdr3_aa: ARSESGQADTIY

v_call: TRBV11-2
j_call: TRBJ2-1
cdr3_aa: ASSSSEQF

v_call: TRBV11-2
j_call: TRBJ1-1
cdr3_aa: ASVPCGGHGTEAF

v_call: TRBV7-8
j_call: TRBJ2-2
cdr3_aa: ASSLVSRTGELF

v_call: TRBV11-2
j_call: TRBJ2-3
cdr3_aa: ASSFRGGSTDTQY

v_call: TRBV6-2/TRBV6-3
j_call: TRBJ2-1
cdr3_aa: ASSFRSYNEQF

v_call: TRBV11-2
j_call: TRBJ1-3
cdr3_aa: ASSLNAGNAIY

v_call: TRBV29-1
j_call: -
cdr3_aa: SVEVDRDQPQY

v_call: TRBV11-2
j_call: TRBJ2-1
cdr3_aa: ASSLVTGGATNEQF